This T cell receptor (beta chain) was identified during a study of T-cell reconstitution after alpha-beta-depleted transplantation in children. Overall study results and limits: The study reportedly traced alpha-beta T cells about two months after transplant to several hundred expanded graft clones. At one year after transplant, newly produced T cells mostly accounted for T-cell counts and diversity. For some patients, TCRbeta diversity was high at day 60 because of recipient T cells and thymic progenitors that survived.

Losses at the gene ends were 3 bases for V and 11 bases for J; bases not matched to a gene: 4. The CDR3 is 12 amino acids. Germline assignment: CDR1 DFQATT and CDR2 SNEGSKA (reference sequence). Comment on this clonotype: Its antigen remains unknown.

Using unique molecular identifiers, the investigators prepared the TCRbeta library. TCRdb independently ran MiXCR on the PCR reads; one entry per CDR3 protein. The sample has about 340,000 distinct CDR3 sequences; around 16% are singletons. The clonotype comes from a male patient aged 2-15 years who had a stem cell transplant for acute lymphoblastic leukemia, so the T cells may come from the graft donor. This chain uses TRBV20-1 with TRBJ2-6; 7 positions agree with TRBD1. The sequencing here drew on PBMCs, mostly from graft donor cells, taken 360 days after TCRalphabeta/CD19-depleted stem cell transplant. The CDR3 loop reads CSASRDRYVLTF. CDR3 nucleotides: TGCAGTGCTAGTAGGGACAGATACGTCCTGACTTTC.